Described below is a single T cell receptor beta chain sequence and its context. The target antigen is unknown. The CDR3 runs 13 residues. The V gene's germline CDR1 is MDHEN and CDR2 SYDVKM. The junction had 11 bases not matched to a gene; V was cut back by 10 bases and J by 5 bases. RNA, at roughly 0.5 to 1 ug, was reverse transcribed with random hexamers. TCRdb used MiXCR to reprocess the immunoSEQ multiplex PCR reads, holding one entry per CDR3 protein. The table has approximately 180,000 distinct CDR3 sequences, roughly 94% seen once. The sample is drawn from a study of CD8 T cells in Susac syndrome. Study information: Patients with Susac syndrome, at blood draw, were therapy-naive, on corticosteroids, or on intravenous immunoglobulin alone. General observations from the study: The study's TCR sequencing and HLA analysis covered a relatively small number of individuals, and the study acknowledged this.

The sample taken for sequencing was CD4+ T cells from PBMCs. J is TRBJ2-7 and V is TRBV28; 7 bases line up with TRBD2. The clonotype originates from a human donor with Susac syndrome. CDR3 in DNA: TGTGCCACCCAGCCGGGGGGTTTGAACGAGCAGTACTTC. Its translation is CATQPGGLNEQYF.